The rows below give T cell receptor beta chains drawn from one sample of a study of CD4 T cells in relation to SARS-CoV-2 and coronaviruses. For these receptors, no antigen is known. Repertoires were generated with immunoSEQ multiplex PCR, while TCRdb's copy carries only in-frame clones and drops some. The sample has tens of thousands of clones, around 75% seen once; the top ten hold about 22%. Sequenced sample: CD4+ T cells from PBMCs, cultured in vitro. All receptors derive from a human donor in good health. Both conserved end residues are trimmed from each CDR3. D genes are given only for firm matches.

D gene,V gene,J gene,CDR3 length,CDR3 protein
.,TRBV19,TRBJ1-2,14,ASSLDVWIQNYGYT
TRBD2,TRBV2,TRBJ2-1,12,ASTSGGPFNEQF
.,TRBV11-2,TRBJ2-7,11,ASSGVGWDEQY
TRBD1,TRBV7-2,TRBJ1-3,11,ASSFDRANTIY
.,TRBV9,TRBJ2-2,14,ASSVAGHTNTGELF
.,TRBV19,TRBJ1-1,12,ASSIRGVVTEAF
TRBD1,TRBV2,TRBJ2-2,12,ASSRQGSTGELF
TRBD1,TRBV7-8,TRBJ2-7,13,ASRSTGTDFSEQY
.,TRBV18,TRBJ2-4,14,ASSPPTGVAKNIQY
.,TRBV21-1,TRBJ2-7,13,ASSPMLSEDYEQY
TRBD1,TRBV18,TRBJ1-3,12,ASAQGAAGNTIY
TRBD2,TRBV6-1,TRBJ2-2,16,ASSDGPGLAANTGELF
TRBD1,TRBV19,TRBJ2-3,11,ASSPLRGPTQY
TRBD1,TRBV7-2,TRBJ2-1,13,ASSLQGQGWDEQF
TRBD2,TRBV19,TRBJ2-1,16,ASSIAGLGGRGGLEQF
.,TRBV12-5,TRBJ1-6,14,ASGMVQGSYNSPLH
.,TRBV2,TRBJ2-2,12,ASSELVNTGELF
.,TRBV12-3/TRBV12-4,TRBJ1-1,10,ASSLTIAEAF
.,TRBV4-1,TRBJ1-3,14,ASSQTWVGSGNTIY
TRBD2,TRBV2,TRBJ2-5,11,ASRGLAGETQY
.,TRBV7-9,TRBJ1-1,10,ASSPMNTEAF
TRBD2,TRBV2,TRBJ2-1,13,ASKQREGPYNEQF
TRBD1,TRBV19,TRBJ1-1,15,ASSAGTGGPLNTEAF
TRBD2,TRBV3-1/TRBV3-2,TRBJ2-1,17,ASSPWTSGGGGSYNEQF
TRBD2,TRBV3-1/TRBV3-2,TRBJ2-7,12,ASSQDLAGGAQY
TRBD2,TRBV3-1/TRBV3-2,TRBJ2-3,13,ASSQVGGGTDTQY
.,TRBV5-1,TRBJ2-7,13,ASSTDGGGSYEQY
.,TRBV7-2,TRBJ2-7,12,ASSFGTVSYEQY
TRBD2,TRBV6-2/TRBV6-3,TRBJ2-3,14,ASSYLPSGRTDTQY
TRBD2,TRBV12-5,TRBJ2-7,12,ASGPGGASYEQY
.,TRBV2,TRBJ2-1,9,ASSERIEQF
TRBD1,TRBV5-5,TRBJ2-5,14,ASSKGTGGTQETQY
TRBD2,TRBV6-5,TRBJ2-5,14,ASSLTSGGEGETQY
.,TRBV9,TRBJ1-1,13,ASSVGPGRGTEAF
.,TRBV7-2,TRBJ2-3,13,ASSLAGWGTDTQY
.,TRBV2,TRBJ1-2,10,ASRKGDGAWT
.,TRBV7-8,TRBJ1-6,13,ASSLFVMGDSPLH
.,TRBV2,TRBJ2-7,11,ASMAWGGVEQY
.,TRBV7-8,TRBJ1-1,14,ASSFTWGIRGTEAF
.,TRBV6-2/TRBV6-3,TRBJ1-1,11,ASSYWENTEAF